A selection of T cell receptor beta chains follows, all from one sample in a study of identical twins. Each CDR3 protein gets one entry after TCRdb re-called the 5' RACE reads with MiXCR. The sample has some 1,600,000 distinct CDR3 sequences; around 33% are singletons. The sample comprised cord blood. These receptors were taken from a newborn girl in good health. The CDR3 runs from the conserved cysteine through the conserved F or W. D genes are given only for firm matches. Size is stated for part of the rows, as once, few or many counts, or as a class when the clone is expanded.

J gene: TRBJ2-7
D gene: NA
clone size: once
V gene: TRBV25-1
CDR3 protein: CASSETRFLDNEQYF
CDR3 DNA: TGTGCCAGCAGTGAAACCAGGTTCTTGGACAATGAGCAGTACTTC

J gene: TRBJ1-6
D gene: NA
clone size: NA
V gene: TRBV6-6
CDR3 protein: CAASGRTNSPLHF
CDR3 DNA: TGTGCCGCGTCAGGCCGGACTAATTCACCCCTCCACTTT

J gene: TRBJ2-5
D gene: NA
clone size: many
V gene: TRBV6-2/TRBV6-3
CDR3 protein: CASSYSPGTQETQYF
CDR3 DNA: TGTGCCAGCAGTTACTCTCCCGGGACACAAGAGACCCAGTACTTC

J gene: TRBJ2-7
D gene: NA
clone size: few
V gene: TRBV2
CDR3 protein: CASRSRLVAYEQYF
CDR3 DNA: TGTGCCAGCAGGTCGAGGCTCGTTGCCTACGAGCAGTACTTC

J gene: TRBJ1-1
D gene: NA
clone size: few
V gene: TRBV6-5
CDR3 protein: CASSYSSYTEAFF
CDR3 DNA: TGTGCCAGCAGTTACTCCTCCTACACTGAAGCTTTCTTT

J gene: TRBJ1-5
D gene: NA
clone size: few
V gene: TRBV7-2
CDR3 protein: CASSPFFNQPQHF
CDR3 DNA: TGTGCCAGCAGCCCCTTTTTCAATCAGCCCCAGCATTTT

J gene: TRBJ1-2
D gene: NA
clone size: few
V gene: TRBV20-1
CDR3 protein: CSACRDRHYGYTF
CDR3 DNA: TGCAGTGCTTGCCGGGACCGACACTATGGCTACACCTTC

J gene: TRBJ1-3
D gene: TRBD1
clone size: NA
V gene: TRBV10-3
CDR3 protein: CAISDTGGSGNTIYF
CDR3 DNA: TGTGCCATCAGTGACACAGGGGGCTCTGGAAACACCATATATTTT

J gene: TRBJ2-5
D gene: NA
clone size: few
V gene: TRBV10-3
CDR3 protein: CAISESPGTAINEQYF
CDR3 DNA: TGTGCCATCAGTGAGTCACCCGGGACGGCCATCAATGAGCAGTACTTC

J gene: TRBJ2-1
D gene: TRBD1
clone size: NA
V gene: TRBV9
CDR3 protein: CASSVVNGQGKSEQFF
CDR3 DNA: TGTGCCAGCAGCGTAGTTAACGGACAGGGCAAGAGCGAGCAGTTCTTC

J gene: TRBJ2-7
D gene: NA
clone size: NA
V gene: TRBV4-2
CDR3 protein: CASCQDVLGGYEQYF
CDR3 DNA: TGTGCCAGCTGCCAAGATGTTTTAGGGGGCTACGAGCAGTACTTC

J gene: TRBJ2-7
D gene: TRBD2
clone size: NA
V gene: TRBV20-1
CDR3 protein: CSATLFNPRDYNEQYF
CDR3 DNA: TGCAGTGCTACCCTCTTTAACCCCCGGGACTACAATGAGCAGTACTTC

J gene: TRBJ2-5
D gene: NA
clone size: NA
V gene: TRBV30
CDR3 protein: CAWSVLQETQYF
CDR3 DNA: TGTGCCTGGAGTGTACTCCAAGAGACCCAGTACTTC